This record looks at one TCR beta chain sequence and its context. Its antigen is not known. This sample stems from a study of OX40 agonist ivuxolimab in advanced cancers. From germline, CDR1 is MDHEN and CDR2 SYDVKM. The length of the CDR3 is 12 residues. V was trimmed by 2 bases and J by 5 bases, leaving 6 bases between them. The protocol was immunoSEQ multiplex PCR, while the TCRdb copy is restricted to in-frame clones and leaves out a portion. The sample has some 150,000 clones, more than 85% seen once; the top ten hold 1%. General observations from the study: Within 6 weeks, CD4+ and CD8+ blood T cells expanded clonally at 0.1 to 3.0 mg/kg.

The chain carries TRBV28 and TRBJ1-2; D is unclear. The source was CD4+ or CD8+ T cells sorted from blood, collected in a trial of the OX40 agonist ivuxolimab. This TCR derives from an adult with an advanced solid tumor such as melanoma, head and neck, liver or kidney cancer. The DNA for the CDR3 is TGTGCCAGCAGTTTAACCGCGTATGGCTACACCTTC. Translation: CASSLTAYGYTF.